This TCR beta chain was sequenced during a study of T cells in localized non-small cell lung cancer. Study-level points and caveats: Adjacent uninvolved lung had the highest clonality, suggesting focused antigen responses.

As for this clone: Its antigen is not known.

Profiled with immunoSEQ multiplex PCR; TCRdb holds only in-frame clones, not every one. The sample gives about 35,000 clones, approximately 90% of which show up once; over 9.5% is in the top ten. This CDR3 region has 15 residues. Unmatched junction bases numbered 6, after V lost 1 base and J lost 9 bases. Germline V gene sequence: CDR1 MDHEN, CDR2 SYDVKM. Sequencing was performed on peripheral blood mononuclear cells, taken before any cancer treatment. The sequence was collected from a female donor over 55 with stage II lung adenocarcinoma. The V call is TRBV28, the J call TRBJ1-6; 7 bases map to TRBD1. This CDR3 reads CASSLLGTDSSPLHF. In DNA, the CDR3 is TGTGCCAGCAGTTTATTGGGGACAGACAGTTCACCCCTCCACTTT. Full variable domain (rest looked up from reference TRBV28 and TRBJ1-6): DVKVTQSSRYLVKRTGEKVFLECVQDMDHENMFWYRQDPGLGLRLIYFSYDVKMKEKGDIPEGYSVSREKKERFSLILESASTNQTSMYLCASSLLGTDSSPLHFGNGTRLTVT.